Here is one T cell receptor (beta chain) with its context. The entry originates in a study of blood T cell repertoires in COVID-19. The germline CDR1 and CDR2 sequences are SEHNR and FQNEAQ (reference sequence). V gave up 5 bases and J gave up 4 bases, with 17 bases separating them. The length of the CDR3 is 15 residues. In the study's own analysis: Researchers report that nucleated cell counts were estimated from reference gene primer amplification. Libraries were prepared by immunoSEQ multiplex PCR; TCRdb keeps only in-frame clonotypes and omits some of them. V, J and clone size are those of that table, while D and trimming were read from the DNA. The sample contains 310,000 or so clones, approximately 86% of which appear only once.

This TCR derives from a woman under 40 who had recovered from COVID-19. V and J are TRBV7-9 and TRBJ1-2; D might be TRBD1 (6 bases). Sequenced input: peripheral blood. The CDR3 here is CASSPSTGTVYGYTF. In DNA, the CDR3 is TGTGCCAGCAGCCCTAGTACAGGGACGGTCTATGGCTACACCTTC.